Only a few counts were recorded for the clone carrying this T cell receptor beta chain. Its antigen is currently unknown. The sample comes from a study of beta chain features in type 1 diabetes. Losses at the gene ends were 3 bases for V and 7 bases for J; bases not matched to a gene: 3. Germline V gives CDR1 SNHLY, CDR2 FYNNEI. This CDR3 contains 14 residues. Reverse transcribing all isolated RNA meant expressed TCRB transcripts were sequenced. Assay used: immunoSEQ multiplex PCR; TCRdb lists only in-frame clones, some missing. The data contain 250,000 to 350,000 clones, approximately 14% of them singletons. Findings of the study overall: Moderate yet significant TCRB CDR3 shortening was seen in Type 1 diabetes patients in all four CD4+ subsets. Cells that show high TCR expression could be over-represented by cDNA sequencing.

The V gene is TRBV2, the J gene TRBJ2-1, with 10 bases lining up with TRBD1. The sequence was collected from a man aged 25 to 40 with type 1 diabetes. Sample: naive CD4+ T cells from blood. CDR3 in DNA: TGTGCCAGCAGTGAGGGACAGGGGATTAATGAGCAGTTCTTC. Residues: CASSEGQGINEQFF.